This is a list of T cell receptor beta chains from one sample in a study of blood T cell repertoires in COVID-19. TCRdb's table, derived via immunoSEQ multiplex PCR, lists solely in-frame clones and lacks some. The sample includes roughly 290,000 clones, around 90% of them seen just once. Sequences were obtained from PBMCs or T cells enriched from blood (not recorded which). These receptors all stem from a woman aged 40 to 55 who had recovered from COVID-19. The CDR3 runs from the conserved cysteine through the conserved F or W.

v_call | cdr3_aa
TRBV18 | CASSPLAGGFYNEQFF
TRBV7-2 | CASSFRGGYWNTEAFF
TRBV2 | CASSPDSPREPQHF
TRBV27 | CASSFDRNQPQHF
TRBV5-1 | CASSFRDRGTGELFF
TRBV2 | CASSLTGGENTIYF
TRBV5-6 | CASSLYQGPDGYTF
TRBV11-2 | CASSLAFRDTEAFF
TRBV27 | CASSSSRTSENTGELFF
TRBV12-3/TRBV12-4 | CASRTGGRDTQYF
TRBV18 | CASSPGAGVYTEAFF
TRBV5-4 | CASSSLVRSGYTF
TRBV7-3 | CASSSLAGDTGELFF
TRBV2 | CASSWGDRGLGDTEAFF
TRBV30 | CAWSVPGSPLHF
TRBV7-3 | CASSKNRQVEAFF
TRBV5-1 | CASSLADSPYGYTF